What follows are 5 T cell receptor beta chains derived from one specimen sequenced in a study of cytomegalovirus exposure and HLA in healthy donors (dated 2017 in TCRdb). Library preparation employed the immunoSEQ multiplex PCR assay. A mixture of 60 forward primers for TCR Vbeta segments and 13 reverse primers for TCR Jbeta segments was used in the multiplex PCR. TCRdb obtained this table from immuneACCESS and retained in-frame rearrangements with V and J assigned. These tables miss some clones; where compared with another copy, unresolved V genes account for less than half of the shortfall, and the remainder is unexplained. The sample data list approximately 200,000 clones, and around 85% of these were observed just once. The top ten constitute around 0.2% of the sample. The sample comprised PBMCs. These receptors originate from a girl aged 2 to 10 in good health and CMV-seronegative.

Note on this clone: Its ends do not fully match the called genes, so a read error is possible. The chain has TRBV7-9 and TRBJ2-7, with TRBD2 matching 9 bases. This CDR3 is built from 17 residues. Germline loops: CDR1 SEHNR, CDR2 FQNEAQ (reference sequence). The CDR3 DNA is TGTTCCAGCAGCTTAGAGAATAGCGGGAGATGGGGGGACGAGCAGTACTTC. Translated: CSSSLENSGRWGDEQYF.

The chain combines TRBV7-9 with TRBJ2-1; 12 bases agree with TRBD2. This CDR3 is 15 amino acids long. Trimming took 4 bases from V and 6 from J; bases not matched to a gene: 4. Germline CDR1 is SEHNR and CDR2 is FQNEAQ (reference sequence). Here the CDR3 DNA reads TGTGCCAGCAGCTCTGGACTAGCGGGGTTCAATGAGCAGTTCTTC. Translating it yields CASSSGLAGFNEQFF.

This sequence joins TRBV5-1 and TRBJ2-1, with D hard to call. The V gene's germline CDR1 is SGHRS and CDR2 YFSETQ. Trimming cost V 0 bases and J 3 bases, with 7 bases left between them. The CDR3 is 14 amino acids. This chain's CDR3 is CASSLEAFYNEQFF. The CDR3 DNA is TGCGCCAGCAGCTTGGAAGCTTTCTACAATGAGCAGTTCTTC. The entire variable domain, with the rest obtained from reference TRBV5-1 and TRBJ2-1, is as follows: KAGVTQTPRYLIKTRGQQVTLSCSPISGHRSVSWYQQTPGQGLQFLFEYFSETQRNKGNFPGRFSGRQFSNSRSEMNVSTLELGDSALYLCASSLEAFYNEQFFGPGTRLTVL.

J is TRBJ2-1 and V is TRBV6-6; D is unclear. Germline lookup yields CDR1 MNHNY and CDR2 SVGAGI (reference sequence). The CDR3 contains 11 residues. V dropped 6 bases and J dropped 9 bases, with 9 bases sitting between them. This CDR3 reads CASSVYGEQFF. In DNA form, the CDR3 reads TGTGCCAGCAGCGTGTACGGTGAGCAGTTCTTC.

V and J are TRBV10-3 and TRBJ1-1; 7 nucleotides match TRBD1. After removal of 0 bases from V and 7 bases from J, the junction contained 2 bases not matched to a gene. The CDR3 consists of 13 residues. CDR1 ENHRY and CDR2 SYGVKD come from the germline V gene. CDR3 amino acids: CAISESTGFEAFF. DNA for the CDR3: TGTGCCATCAGTGAGTCGACAGGGTTTGAAGCTTTCTTT.